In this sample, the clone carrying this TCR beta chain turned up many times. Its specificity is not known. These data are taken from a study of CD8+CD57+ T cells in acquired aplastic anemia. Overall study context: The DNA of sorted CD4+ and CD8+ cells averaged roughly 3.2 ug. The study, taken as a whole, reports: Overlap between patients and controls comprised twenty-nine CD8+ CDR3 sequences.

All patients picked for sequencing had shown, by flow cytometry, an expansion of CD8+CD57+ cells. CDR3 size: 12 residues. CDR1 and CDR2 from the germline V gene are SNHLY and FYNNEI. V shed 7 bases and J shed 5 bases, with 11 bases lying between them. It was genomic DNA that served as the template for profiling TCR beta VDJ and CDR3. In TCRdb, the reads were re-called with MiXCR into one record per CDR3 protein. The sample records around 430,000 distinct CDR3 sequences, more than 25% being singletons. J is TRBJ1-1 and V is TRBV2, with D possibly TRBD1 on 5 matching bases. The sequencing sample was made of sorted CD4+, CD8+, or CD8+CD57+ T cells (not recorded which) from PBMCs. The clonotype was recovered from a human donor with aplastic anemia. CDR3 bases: TGTGCCAGCACCCCAGGGTGGACTGAAGCTTTCTTT. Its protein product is CASTPGWTEAFF.